This T cell receptor beta chain was captured in a study of Ad26.COV2.S vaccination and SARS-CoV-2 variants. This sample's treatment: around 19 received Ad26.COV2.S at low or high dose, single or two shots; 5 received placebo; per-sample allocation not given. All samples were drawn on day 63, counting from the first vaccine or placebo injection. An adult donor aged 18-55 years was enrolled in Boston. The table lists this clone with a count of one. Assay used: immunoSEQ multiplex PCR; TCRdb lists only in-frame clones, some missing. The sample holds over 400,000 clones; about 90% are singletons and the top ten take around 1.7%. The sample was peripheral blood, taken in a trial of Ad26.COV2.S vaccine versus placebo. This receptor was obtained from a person between 18 and 60 years old who received the Ad26.COV2.S COVID-19 vaccine or a placebo.

DNA for the CDR3: TGTGCCAGTAGTACCCGACAGGGGAGAAATGGAGGGGGGACTGAAGCTTTCTTT. Encoded protein: CASSTRQGRNGGGTEAFF. The chain uses TRBV19 and TRBJ1-1; 8 nucleotides match TRBD1. Trimming took 4 bases from V and 5 from J; bases not matched to a gene: 18. Germline lookup yields CDR1 LNHDA and CDR2 SQIVND (reference sequence). The CDR3 consists of 18 residues. The whole variable domain, filled in from reference TRBV19 and TRBJ1-1, reads DGGITQSPKYLFRKEGQNVTLSCEQNLNHDAMYWYRQDPGQGLRLIYYSQIVNDFQKGDIAEGYSVSREKKESFPLTVTSAQKNPTAFYLCASSTRQGRNGGGTEAFFGQGTRLTVV.